This T cell receptor beta chain was sequenced in a study of blood T cell repertoires in COVID-19. Study-wide background: PBMCs, B-cell-depleted T cells, or T cells were the source of the cDNA or gDNA that made up the material.

The length of the CDR3 is 14 residues. Germline V CDR1 and CDR2: MDHEN, SYDVKM. J lost 0 bases, V lost 6 bases, and 4 bases had no gene match. Original processing methods: By means of reference gene primer amplification, nucleated cell counts were estimated. The protocol was immunoSEQ multiplex PCR, while the TCRdb copy is restricted to in-frame clones and leaves out a portion. The DNA was the basis for D and trimming; V, J and clone size are from that table. Here the sample spans roughly 310,000 clones, 85% to 90% being singletons. The source of this sequence is a woman aged 25-40 years with COVID-19, enrolled during active disease. The chain joins TRBV28 to TRBJ2-7; 8 bases match TRBD1. Specimen: peripheral blood. DNA of the CDR3: TGTGCCAGCAGCAACACAGGGGGCTCCTACGAGCAGTACTTC. Translation: CASSNTGGSYEQYF.